One and the same sample provided the 10 T cell receptor beta chains below, sequenced in a study of blood T cell repertoires in COVID-19. Assay: immunoSEQ multiplex PCR; the TCRdb copy retains only in-frame clones and omits some. The table includes around 150,000 clones, more than 75% detected once. The sequencing sample was made of peripheral blood. Every receptor here comes from a woman aged 40 to 55 with acute or convalescent COVID-19.

The gene calls are TRBV28 and TRBJ1-5, with D unclear. This CDR3 has 17 amino acids. CDR1 and CDR2 (germline): MDHEN, SYDVKM. V lost 3 bases to trimming and J lost 2 bases, with 17 bases between them. The CDR3 sequence is CASSLVSGLHGNQPQHF. The CDR3 nucleotides are TGTGCCAGCAGTTTGGTTTCGGGGTTGCATGGCAATCAGCCCCAGCATTTT.

This clone came up a few times. The CDR3 nucleotides read TGCGCCAGCAGCTTGGATGGGCTGCCCTACGAGCAGTACTTC. Encoded protein: CASSLDGLPYEQYF. The chain joins TRBV5-1 to TRBJ2-7, with no clear D. Germline V gene lookup returns CDR1 SGHRS and CDR2 YFSETQ. This CDR3 has 14 amino acids. The V gene lost 0 bases and the J gene lost 2 bases, with 9 bases spanning the gap.

CDR3 sequence: CAISELYTGHKGSFGYTF. CDR3 bases: TGTGCCATCAGTGAGTTATATACTGGACATAAAGGATCTTTTGGCTACACCTTC. V is TRBV10-3 and J is TRBJ1-2; TRBD1 is a possible D gene (5 bases). The V and J ends lost 1 base and 7 bases respectively, with 25 bases between them. Germline assignment: CDR1 ENHRY and CDR2 SYGVKD. The CDR3 extends over 18 amino acids.

This chain connects TRBV4-3 to TRBJ1-6; D unresolved. The CDR3 sequence is 14 residues long. The V gene lost 0 bases and the J gene lost 7 bases, with 7 bases spanning the gap. Germline V CDR1 and CDR2: LGHNA, YSLEER. The CDR3 loop reads CASSQDVRNSPLHF. CDR3 DNA sequence: TGCGCCAGCAGCCAAGATGTGCGGAATTCACCCCTCCACTTT.

A remark on this clone: Different DNA sequences within this sample yield the same CDR3. This rearrangement joins TRBV18 to TRBJ1-3; D not certain. Germline values: CDR1 KGHSH, CDR2 LQKENI. The CDR3 loop spans 14 amino acids. The V end was cut by 0 bases, the J end by 4 bases, with 7 bases between. The CDR3 region is CASSPPSVGNTIYF. CDR3 bases: TGTGCCAGCTCACCACCCTCTGTCGGAAACACCATATATTTT.

The V call is TRBV10-3, the J call TRBJ1-3; no clear D. The V gene's germline CDR1 is ENHRY and CDR2 SYGVKD. V was shortened by 2 bases and J by 10 bases, with 21 bases between the two germline ends. This CDR3 is 16 amino acids long. This CDR3 reads CAISEPDIISLGTIYF. CDR3 bases: TGTGCCATCAGTGAGCCAGACATCATCTCATTGGGTACCATATATTTT.

Only a few counts were recorded for this clone. V usage is TRBV7-9 and J usage is TRBJ2-3; 8 bases fit TRBD2. Trimming cost V 3 bases and J 0 bases; bases outside gene matches: 2. The germline CDR1 and CDR2 sequences are SEHNR and FQNEAQ (reference sequence). The CDR3 has 15 amino acids. The CDR3 reads CASSFSGASTDTQYF. CDR3 DNA: TGTGCCAGCAGCTTTAGCGGGGCTAGCACAGATACGCAGTATTTT.

The rearrangement links TRBV14 to TRBJ1-2; tentative D call: TRBD1 (6 bases). The CDR3 sequence is 14 residues long. CDR1 SGHDN and CDR2 FVKESK come from the germline V gene. Trimming removed 2 bases at V and 6 bases at J, with 13 bases between. The CDR3 coding sequence is TGTGCCAGCAGCCAAAGGGGACAATGGAATGGCTACACCTTC. Protein: CASSQRGQWNGYTF.

The V gene is TRBV30, the J gene TRBJ2-7, with D possibly TRBD2 on 6 matching bases. This CDR3 has 15 amino acids. Looked up from germline, CDR1 is GTSNPN and CDR2 is SVGIG (reference sequence). V was trimmed by 3 bases and J by 2 bases, leaving 17 bases between them. The CDR3: CAWRARVRGAYEQYF. DNA for the CDR3: TGTGCCTGGAGGGCCCGGGTGCGGGGAGCCTACGAGCAGTACTTC.

CDR3 nucleotides: TGTGCCAGAAGTCCGTCCCTCCCCCATTCAGGGACATTTGGAAACACCATATATTTT. Amino acids: CARSPSLPHSGTFGNTIYF. The V and J genes are TRBV7-5 and TRBJ1-3; the table's D call TRBD1 went unverified against the DNA. TRBV7-5 is a known pseudogene. The CDR3 is 19 residues long.